The subject of this entry is one T cell receptor (beta chain). The antigen is unknown. This CDR3 comprises 16 residues. CDR1 and CDR2 (germline): SNHLY, FYNNEI. V lost 6 bases, J lost 0 bases, and 12 bases lay in between. TCRdb passed the reads through MiXCR, listing each CDR3 protein once. The table has some 590,000 distinct CDR3 sequences, approximately 40% seen once; the top ten hold 48%. These data belong to a study of T cell repertoires in cytomegalovirus infection. About the study: It was the public TCR beta signatures that indicated both CMV infection and matching HLA type.

Findings of the study overall: Across the ex vivo response, the dominant clonotypes were HLA-C-restricted CMV-specific TCR beta clonotypes. The cumulative frequency of public TCR beta families distinguished individuals who carried CMV together with the relevant HLA.

The chain carries TRBV2 and TRBJ2-6; D perhaps matches TRBD1 (5 bases). The receptor was isolated from a human donor in good health (CMV status not recorded). Some clones in this sample may be carry-over from other donors' samples. The sample consisted of cultured PBMCs, taken from culture after CMV antigen stimulation. The CDR3 region is CASRPTGNSGANVLTF. For the CDR3, the DNA is TGTGCCAGCAGGCCAACAGGAAACTCTGGGGCCAACGTCCTGACTTTC.